This T cell receptor beta chain was retrieved from a study of CD8 T cells in Susac syndrome. General study findings and limits: CD4+ repertoires of Susac syndrome patients lacked detectable clonal expansion. The study conceded that relatively few individuals underwent its TCR sequencing and HLA analysis.

Sequencing of TCR beta was carried out in blood CD8+ and CD4+ T cells. Points on this clonotype: No antigen is known for it.

The CDR3 spans 15 residues. V was clipped by 5 bases and J by 7 bases; unmatched bases: 6. Germline loops: CDR1 SGHTA, CDR2 FQGNSA. RNA in amounts of about 0.5 to 1 ug was reverse transcribed with random hexamers. TCRdb processed the immunoSEQ multiplex PCR reads anew with MiXCR; each CDR3 protein has one entry. Of 67,000 or so distinct CDR3 sequences listed, roughly 93% are singletons. The specimen was CD4+ T cells from PBMCs. This receptor was taken from a human donor with Susac syndrome. The J gene is TRBJ2-5, the V gene TRBV7-2, with TRBD2 identical over 14 bases. Here the CDR3 reads CASSIGLAGGWTQYF. CDR3 DNA sequence: TGTGCCAGCAGCATCGGACTAGCGGGGGGCTGGACCCAGTACTTC.